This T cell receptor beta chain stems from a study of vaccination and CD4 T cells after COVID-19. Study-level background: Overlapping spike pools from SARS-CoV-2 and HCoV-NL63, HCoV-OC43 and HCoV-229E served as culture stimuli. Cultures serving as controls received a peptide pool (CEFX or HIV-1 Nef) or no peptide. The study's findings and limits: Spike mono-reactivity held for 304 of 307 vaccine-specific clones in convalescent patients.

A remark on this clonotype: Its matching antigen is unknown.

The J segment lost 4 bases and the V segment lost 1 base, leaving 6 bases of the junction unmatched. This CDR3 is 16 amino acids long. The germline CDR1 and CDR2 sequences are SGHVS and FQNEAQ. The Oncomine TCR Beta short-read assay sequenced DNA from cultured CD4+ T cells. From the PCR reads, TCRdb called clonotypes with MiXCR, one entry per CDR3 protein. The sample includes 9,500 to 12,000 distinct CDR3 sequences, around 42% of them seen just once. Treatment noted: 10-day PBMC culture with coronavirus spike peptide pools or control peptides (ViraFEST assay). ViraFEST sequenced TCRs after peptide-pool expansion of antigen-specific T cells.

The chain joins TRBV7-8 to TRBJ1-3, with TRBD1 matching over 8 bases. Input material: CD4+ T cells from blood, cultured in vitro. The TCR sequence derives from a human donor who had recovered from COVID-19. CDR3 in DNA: TGTGCCAGCAGCTTAGTTCTTGGACAGGGAGGAAACACCATATATTTT. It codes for CASSLVLGQGGNTIYF.